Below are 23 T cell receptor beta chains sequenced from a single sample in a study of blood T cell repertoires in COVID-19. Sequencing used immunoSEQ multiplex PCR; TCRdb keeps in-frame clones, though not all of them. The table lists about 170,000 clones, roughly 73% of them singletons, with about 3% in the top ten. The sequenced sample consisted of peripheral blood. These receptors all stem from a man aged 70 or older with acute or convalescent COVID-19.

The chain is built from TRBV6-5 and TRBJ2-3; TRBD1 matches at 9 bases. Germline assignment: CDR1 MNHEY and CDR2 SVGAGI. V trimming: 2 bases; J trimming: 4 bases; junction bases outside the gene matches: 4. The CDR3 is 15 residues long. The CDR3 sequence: CASSYGTGLADTQYF. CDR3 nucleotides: TGTGCCAGCAGTTACGGGACAGGGCTGGCAGATACGCAGTATTTT.

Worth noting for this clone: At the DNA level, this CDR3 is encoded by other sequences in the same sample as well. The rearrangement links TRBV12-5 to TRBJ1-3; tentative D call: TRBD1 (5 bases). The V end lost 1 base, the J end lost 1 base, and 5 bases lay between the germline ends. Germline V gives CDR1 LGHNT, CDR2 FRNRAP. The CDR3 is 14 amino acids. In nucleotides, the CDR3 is TGTGCTAGTGGTTTGGAGGGGTCTGGAAACACCATATATTTT. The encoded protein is CASGLEGSGNTIYF.

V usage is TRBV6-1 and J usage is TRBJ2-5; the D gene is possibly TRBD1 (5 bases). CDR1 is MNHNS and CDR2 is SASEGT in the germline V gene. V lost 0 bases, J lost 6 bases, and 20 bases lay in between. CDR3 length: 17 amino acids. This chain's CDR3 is CASSEAQPGPSLQTQYF. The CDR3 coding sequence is TGTGCCAGCAGTGAAGCGCAACCAGGGCCCAGCCTTCAGACCCAGTACTTC.

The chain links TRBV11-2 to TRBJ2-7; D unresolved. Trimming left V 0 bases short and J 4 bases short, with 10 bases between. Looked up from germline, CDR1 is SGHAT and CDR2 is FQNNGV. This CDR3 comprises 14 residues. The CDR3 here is CASSLDGAGYEQYF. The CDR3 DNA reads TGTGCCAGCAGCTTAGATGGTGCCGGGTACGAGCAGTACTTC.

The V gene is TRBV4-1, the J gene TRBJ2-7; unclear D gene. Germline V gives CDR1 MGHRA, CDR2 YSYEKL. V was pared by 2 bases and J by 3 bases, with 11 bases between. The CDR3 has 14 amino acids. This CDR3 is CASSQQAGIYEQYF. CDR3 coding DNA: TGCGCCAGCAGCCAACAGGCCGGAATCTACGAGCAGTACTTC.

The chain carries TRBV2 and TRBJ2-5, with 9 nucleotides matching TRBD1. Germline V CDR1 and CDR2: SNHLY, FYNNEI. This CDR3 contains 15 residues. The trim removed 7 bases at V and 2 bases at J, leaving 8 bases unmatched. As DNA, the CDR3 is TGTGCCAGCAATACGGGGACAGGGTATCAAGAGACCCAGTACTTC. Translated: CASNTGTGYQETQYF.

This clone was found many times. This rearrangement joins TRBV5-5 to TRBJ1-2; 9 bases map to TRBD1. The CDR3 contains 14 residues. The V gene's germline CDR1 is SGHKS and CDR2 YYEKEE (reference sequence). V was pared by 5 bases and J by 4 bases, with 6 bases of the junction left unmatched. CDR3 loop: CASRQTGGGYGYTF. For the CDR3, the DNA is TGTGCCAGCAGGCAGACAGGGGGAGGCTATGGCTACACCTTC.

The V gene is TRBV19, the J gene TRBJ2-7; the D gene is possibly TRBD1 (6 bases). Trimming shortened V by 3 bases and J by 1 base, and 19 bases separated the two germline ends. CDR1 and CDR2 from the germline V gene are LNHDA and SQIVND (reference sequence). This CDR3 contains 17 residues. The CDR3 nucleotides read TGTGCCAGTAGTATTATCGGGACAATGTCGGGGTCCTACGAGCAGTACTTC. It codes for CASSIIGTMSGSYEQYF.

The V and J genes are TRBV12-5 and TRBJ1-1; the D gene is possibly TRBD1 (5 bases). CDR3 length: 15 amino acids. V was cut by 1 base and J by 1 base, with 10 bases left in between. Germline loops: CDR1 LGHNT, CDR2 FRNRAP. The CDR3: CASGLGGSANTEAFF. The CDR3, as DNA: TGTGCTAGTGGTTTGGGGGGCAGCGCGAACACTGAAGCTTTCTTT.

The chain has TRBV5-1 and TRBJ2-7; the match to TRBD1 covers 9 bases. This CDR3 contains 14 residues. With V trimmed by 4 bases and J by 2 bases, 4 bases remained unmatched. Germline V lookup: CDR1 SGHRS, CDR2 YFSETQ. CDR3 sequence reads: CASSAGTGTYEQYF. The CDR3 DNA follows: TGCGCCAGCAGCGCCGGGACAGGGACCTACGAGCAGTACTTC.

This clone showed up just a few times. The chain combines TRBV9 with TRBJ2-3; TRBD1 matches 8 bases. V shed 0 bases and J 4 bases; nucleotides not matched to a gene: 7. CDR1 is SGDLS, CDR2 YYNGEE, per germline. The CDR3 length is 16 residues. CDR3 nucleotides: TGTGCCAGCAGCGTAGCGGCAGGGGGCGCCGCAGATACGCAGTATTTT. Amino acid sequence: CASSVAAGGAADTQYF. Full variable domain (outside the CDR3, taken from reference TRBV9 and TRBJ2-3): DSGVTQTPKHLITATGQRVTLRCSPRSGDLSVYWYQQSLDQGLQFLIQYYNGEERAKGNILERFSAQQFPDLHSELNLSSLELGDSALYFCASSVAAGGAADTQYFGPGTRLTVL.

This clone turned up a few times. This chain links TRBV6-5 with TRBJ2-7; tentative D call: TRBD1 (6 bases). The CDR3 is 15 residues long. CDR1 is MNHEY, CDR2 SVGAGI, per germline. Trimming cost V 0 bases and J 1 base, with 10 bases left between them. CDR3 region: CASSYSGDISYEQYF. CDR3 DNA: TGTGCCAGCAGTTACTCGGGGGACATATCCTACGAGCAGTACTTC.

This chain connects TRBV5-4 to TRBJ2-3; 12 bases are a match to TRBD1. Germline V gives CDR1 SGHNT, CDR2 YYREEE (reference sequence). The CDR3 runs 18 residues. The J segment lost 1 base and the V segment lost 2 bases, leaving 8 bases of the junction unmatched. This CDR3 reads CASSFPGTGGRGTDTQYF. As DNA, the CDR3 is TGTGCCAGCAGCTTCCCCGGGACAGGGGGCAGGGGCACAGATACGCAGTATTTT.

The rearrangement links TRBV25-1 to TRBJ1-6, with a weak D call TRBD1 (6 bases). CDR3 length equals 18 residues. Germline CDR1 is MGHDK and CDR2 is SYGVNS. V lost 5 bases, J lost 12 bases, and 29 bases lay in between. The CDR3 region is CASSKEELPGTPPQPLHF. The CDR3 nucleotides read TGTGCCAGCAGTAAGGAGGAACTTCCCGGGACACCACCTCAACCCCTCCACTTT. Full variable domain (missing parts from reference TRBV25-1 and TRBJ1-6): EADIYQTPRYLVIGTGKKITLECSQTMGHDKMYWYQQDPGMELHLIHYSYGVNSTEKGDLSSESTVSRIRTEHFPLTLESARPSHTSQYLCASSKEELPGTPPQPLHFGNGTRLTVT.

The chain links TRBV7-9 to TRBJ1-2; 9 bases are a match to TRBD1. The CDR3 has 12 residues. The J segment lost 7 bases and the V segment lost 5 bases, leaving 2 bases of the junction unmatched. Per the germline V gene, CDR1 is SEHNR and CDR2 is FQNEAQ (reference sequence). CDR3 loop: CASSPGQGGYTF. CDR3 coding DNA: TGTGCCAGCAGCCCGGGACAGGGTGGCTACACCTTC.

The CDR3 DNA reads TGTGCCAGCAGTACCCACAGGGGAGATGAAAAACTGTTTTTT. Residues: CASSTHRGDEKLFF. The rearrangement joins TRBV6-4 to TRBJ1-4; TRBD1 matches 7 bases. Germline V CDR1 and CDR2: MRHNA, SNTAGT. The CDR3 is 14 amino acids. Losses at the gene ends were 5 bases for V and 6 bases for J; bases not matched to a gene: 6.

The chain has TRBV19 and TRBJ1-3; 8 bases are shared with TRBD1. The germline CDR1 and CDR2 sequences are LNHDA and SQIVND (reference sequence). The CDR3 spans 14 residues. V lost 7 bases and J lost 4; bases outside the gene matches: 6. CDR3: CASTFGTGGNTIYF. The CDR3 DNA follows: TGTGCCAGTACTTTCGGGACAGGAGGAAACACCATATATTTT.

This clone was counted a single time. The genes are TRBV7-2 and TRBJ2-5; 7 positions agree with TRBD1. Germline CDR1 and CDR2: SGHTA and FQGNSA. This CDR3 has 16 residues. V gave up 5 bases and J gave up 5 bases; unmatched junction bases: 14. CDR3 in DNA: TGTGCCAGCAGCCCACGACAGGGAAGTCGCGAGGAGACCCAGTACTTC. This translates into CASSPRQGSREETQYF.

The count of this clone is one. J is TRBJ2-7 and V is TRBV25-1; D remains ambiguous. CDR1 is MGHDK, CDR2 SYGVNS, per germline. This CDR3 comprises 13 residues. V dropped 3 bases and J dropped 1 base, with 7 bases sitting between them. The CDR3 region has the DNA TGTGCCAGCAGTGAGGCCAGTTCCTACGAGCAGTACTTC. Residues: CASSEASSYEQYF.

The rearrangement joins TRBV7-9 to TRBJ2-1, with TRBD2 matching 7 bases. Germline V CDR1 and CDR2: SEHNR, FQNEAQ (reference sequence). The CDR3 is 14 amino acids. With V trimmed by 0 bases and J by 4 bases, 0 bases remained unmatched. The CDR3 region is CASSLAGGYNEQFF. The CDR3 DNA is TGTGCCAGCAGCTTAGCGGGGGGGTACAATGAGCAGTTCTTC.

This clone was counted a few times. The CDR3, as DNA: TGTGCCAGCAGTTACTCTCGGACAGGGGAATCACCCCTCCACTTT. This translates into CASSYSRTGESPLHF. J is TRBJ1-6 and V is TRBV6-5; 9 positions agree with TRBD1. Trimming removed 0 bases from V and 10 bases from J; junction bases left unmatched: 4. CDR3 length: 15 amino acids. Germline values: CDR1 MNHEY, CDR2 SVGAGI.

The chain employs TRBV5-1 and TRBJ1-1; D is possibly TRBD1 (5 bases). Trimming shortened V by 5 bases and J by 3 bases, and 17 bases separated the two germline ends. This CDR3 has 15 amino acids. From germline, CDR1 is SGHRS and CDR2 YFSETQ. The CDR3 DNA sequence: TGCGCCAGCAGTCCAACCCCCCCAGGGTACACTGAAGCTTTCTTT. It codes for CASSPTPPGYTEAFF.

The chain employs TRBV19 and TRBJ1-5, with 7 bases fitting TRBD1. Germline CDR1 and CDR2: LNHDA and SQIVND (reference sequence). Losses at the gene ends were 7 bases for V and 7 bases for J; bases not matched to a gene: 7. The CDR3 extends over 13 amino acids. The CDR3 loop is CASTSTGHQPQHF. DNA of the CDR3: TGTGCCAGTACCTCGACAGGGCACCAGCCCCAGCATTTT.